The text below deals with one T cell receptor (beta chain). The antigen remains unidentified. Run at survey level, the immunoSEQ assay was version v3.0. Produced via immunoSEQ multiplex PCR; TCRdb's table is partial and in-frame only. The repertoire consists of 15,000 or so clones, with 88% occurring once and the leading ten covering 11%. The record originates from a study of long-term antiretroviral therapy in people with HIV. Study results and caveats: Pre-ART clonal expansions dominated every time point's repertoire. In the period from about 2004 to 2017, blood was collected, possibly under older ART regimens.

There are 12 residues in the CDR3. V was shortened by 6 bases and J by 6 bases, with 9 bases between the two germline ends. Per germline, CDR1 MDHEN and CDR2 SYDVKM. This sequence originates from a man aged 35 to 55 with HIV. The starting material was unsorted PBMCs, obtained 6.2 years after starting antiretroviral therapy. V gene TRBV28 combines with J gene TRBJ1-5; D gene ambiguous. The CDR3 DNA is TGTGCCAGCAGCCGACCTGTTCAGCCCCAGCATTTT. Its translation: CASSRPVQPQHF.